One and the same sample provided the 32 T cell receptor beta chains below, sequenced in a study of T cells in Graves' hyperthyroidism and ophthalmopathy. Amplified TCR beta CDR3 regions came from RNA transcripts. HTBI primers were employed in a first-round RT-PCR of the TCR CDR3. TCRdb reprocessed the multiplex PCR reads via MiXCR and lists one record per CDR3 protein. Here the sample spans approximately 480,000 distinct CDR3 sequences, less than 25% being singletons. Sequencing input: blood. Receptors originate from a young man with Graves' hyperthyroidism.

Ten or more counts support this clonotype. This chain links TRBV20-1 with TRBJ2-7; 7 positions agree with TRBD2. CDR1 is DFQATT, CDR2 SNEGSKA, per germline (reference sequence). This CDR3 comprises 14 residues. Germline trimming cut 6 bases from V and 5 bases from J; bases unmatched to any gene: 13. The CDR3 region is CSAGQGAGFNEQYF. The CDR3, as DNA: TGCAGTGCAGGCCAAGGAGCGGGGTTTAACGAGCAGTACTTC.

The chain links TRBV6-5 to TRBJ2-5; D not certain. Trimming cost V 2 bases and J 5 bases, with 15 bases left between them. The CDR3 covers 15 residues. Germline CDR1 reads MNHEY; CDR2 reads SVGAGI. CDR3: CASSYTPGTLETQYF. The CDR3 nucleotides read TGTGCCAGCAGTTACACCCCTGGCACCTTGGAGACCCAGTACTTC.

This clonotype was seen ten or more times. CDR3 sequence: CASTQGGTQYF. CDR3 DNA sequence: TGTGCCAGCACCCAAGGTGGGACCCAGTACTTC. The rearrangement joins TRBV6-1 to TRBJ2-5; D remains unclear. This CDR3 has 11 residues. The V and J ends lost 7 bases and 7 bases respectively, with 10 bases between them. Germline CDR1 MNHNS, CDR2 SASEGT.

This clonotype was recorded at least ten times. The chain links TRBV9 to TRBJ1-2; a weak D match, TRBD1 (5 bases). Trimming pared 4 bases from V and 7 bases from J, leaving 14 bases between. Germline CDR1 is SGDLS and CDR2 is YYNGEE. The CDR3 sequence is 13 residues long. The CDR3, as DNA: TGTGCCAGCAGCCGTGGGACCCCCTTTGGCTACACCTTC. Protein sequence: CASSRGTPFGYTF.

This clonotype was counted at least ten times. This chain connects TRBV6-5 to TRBJ2-7; D is ambiguous. Between the trimmed V and J ends, which lost 2 bases and 7 bases, there was a span of 12 bases. The CDR3 loop spans 13 amino acids. Germline CDR1 reads MNHEY; CDR2 reads SVGAGI. CDR3 DNA: TGTGCCAGCAGTTACGGGGTCTCCGGGGAGCAGTACTTC. It translates to CASSYGVSGEQYF.

Note on this clonotype: A much larger clonotype is one base distant, so this may be a read error. V and J are TRBV19 and TRBJ1-1; TRBD1 is a possible D gene (5 bases). CDR1 is LNHDA and CDR2 is SQIVND in the germline V gene (reference sequence). This CDR3 spans 15 amino acids. CDR3 DNA sequence: TGTGCCAGTAGTATAGGGGGGACGGCGAACACTGAAGTTTTCTTT. Translated, it gives CASSIGGTANTEVFF.

This clonotype was detected only a few times. CDR3 in amino acids: CSVGGGPAGTEAFF. The CDR3 bases are TGCAGCGTTGGAGGGGGCCCGGCGGGCACTGAAGCTTTCTTT. The chain is built from TRBV29-1 and TRBJ1-1, with 7 nucleotides matching TRBD1. V was clipped by 4 bases and J by 4 bases; unmatched bases: 9. Germline V gene data show CDR1 as SQVTM and CDR2 as ANQGSEA. CDR3 length equals 14 residues.

Note on this clonotype: With a much larger clone just one base away, this may be a read error. V gene TRBV6-1 combines with J gene TRBJ1-3; tentative D call: TRBD1 (5 bases). The CDR3 totals 16 residues. Per the germline V gene, CDR1 is MNHNS and CDR2 is SASEGT. Trimming took 3 bases from V and 4 from J, leaving 16 bases between them. The CDR3 region is CASSDHRQPKGNTIYF. The CDR3 coding sequence is TGTGCCAGCAGTGACCATCGACAGCCAAAGGGAAACACCATATATTTT.

As regards this clonotype: One junction end does not reproduce the germline sequence, and a read error may be involved. As DNA, the CDR3 is TGTGCCAGCAGTTTCGGGGGAGCCAAAAACATTAAGTACTTC. Translating gives CASSFGGAKNIKYF. This chain uses TRBV12-3 or TRBV12-4 with TRBJ2-4; a weak D match, TRBD2 (6 bases). The CDR3 has 14 residues.

Comment on this clonotype: Just one base apart from a much larger clone, this may be a read error. No conserved phenylalanine or tryptophan is present at the end of the CDR3, so a read error is the likely explanation. The rearrangement uses TRBV28 and TRBJ1-2, with no clear D. CDR3 length: 13 residues. From germline, CDR1 is MDHEN and CDR2 SYDVKM. The V and J ends lost 6 bases and 7 bases respectively, with 15 bases between them. The CDR3 is CASSSGRSGGYTY. CDR3 in DNA: TGTGCCAGCAGCTCGGGGAGGAGTGGTGGCTACACCTAC.

The chain joins TRBV2 to TRBJ1-3; D unclear. V lost 0 bases and J 15 bases, leaving 12 bases between the germline ends. Germline CDR1 SNHLY, CDR2 FYNNEI. CDR3 length equals 12 residues. CDR3 in DNA: TGTGCCAGCAGTGAAGCTGGGCGGCCAGAATATTTT. It specifies CASSEAGRPEYF.

The chain uses TRBV29-1 and TRBJ1-1, with D tentatively TRBD1 (6 bases). Trimming pared 4 bases from V and 3 bases from J, leaving 12 bases between. This CDR3 has 13 amino acids. Germline V gene lookup returns CDR1 SQVTM and CDR2 ANQGSEA. In DNA form, the CDR3 reads TGCAGCGTTGTTAGGGGGTTGGACACTGAAGCTTTCTTT. Translation gives CSVVRGLDTEAFF.

This clonotype has at least ten counts. The J gene is TRBJ1-2, the V gene TRBV11-2; D is uncertain. This CDR3 spans 16 amino acids. Deletions cut 3 bases from V and 0 bases from J, with 14 bases between. From germline, CDR1 is SGHAT and CDR2 FQNNGV. Here the CDR3 reads CASSFNGNGANYGYTF. For the CDR3, the DNA is TGTGCCAGCAGCTTCAATGGGAACGGCGCTAACTATGGCTACACCTTC.

This clonotype turned up a few times. This rearrangement joins TRBV2 to TRBJ1-6; 8 positions match TRBD1. The CDR3 totals 14 residues. Per germline, CDR1 SNHLY and CDR2 FYNNEI. Trimming at V came to 5 bases and at J to 9 bases, leaving 6 bases not matched to a gene. DNA for the CDR3: TGTGCCAGCAGTTCCTCGGGACAGGTTTCACCCCTCCACTTT. This encodes CASSSSGQVSPLHF.

The gene calls are TRBV28 and TRBJ1-5; D is unclear. The V gene lost 7 bases and the J gene lost 4 bases, with 17 bases spanning the gap. The germline gives CDR1 MDHEN, CDR2 SYDVKM. The CDR3 spans 15 residues. The CDR3 DNA reads as TGTGCCAGCAAACTATACGCAATCTCAAATCAGCCCCAGCATTTT. This sequence encodes CASKLYAISNQPQHF.

This clonotype was observed many times. CDR3 amino acids: CASSGGGGANVLTF. CDR3 bases: TGTGCCAGCAGCGGGGGTGGTGGGGCCAACGTCCTGACTTTC. This rearrangement joins TRBV6-1 to TRBJ2-6, with D tentatively TRBD2 (6 bases). CDR3 size: 14 residues. V dropped 6 bases and J dropped 3 bases, with 9 bases sitting between them. CDR1 is MNHNS, CDR2 SASEGT, per germline.

The CDR3 spells CASSQGGRVSGNTIYF. CDR3 in DNA: TGTGCCAGCAGCCAAGGGGGCAGGGTCTCTGGAAACACCATATATTTT. The chain combines TRBV4-2 with TRBJ1-3, with D perhaps TRBD1 (5 bases). The CDR3 totals 16 residues. V dropped 1 base and J dropped 0 bases, with 10 bases sitting between them. CDR1 and CDR2 (germline): LGHNA, YNFKEQ.

This clonotype was detected ten times or more. This chain joins TRBV5-1 and TRBJ2-7, with a weak D call TRBD2 (5 bases). Germline V CDR1 and CDR2: SGHRS, YFSETQ. The CDR3 runs 15 residues. Trimming removed 1 base at V and 0 bases at J, with 11 bases between. CDR3 sequence (DNA): TGCGCCAGCAGCTTGATTATGGGGAGCTCCTACGAGCAGTACTTC. It translates to CASSLIMGSSYEQYF.

This clonotype showed up just a few times. The CDR3 DNA is TGTGCCAGCAGCGTAGGCCTGGGCGAAAAACTGTTTTTT. The encoded protein is CASSVGLGEKLFF. V is TRBV9 and J is TRBJ1-4; unclear D gene. CDR1 is SGDLS, CDR2 YYNGEE, per germline. CDR3 length: 13 amino acids. The V end was cut by 0 bases, the J end by 8 bases, with 8 bases between.

Many counts were recorded for this clonotype. This sequence joins TRBV30 and TRBJ2-1, with D possibly TRBD1 on 6 matching bases. The CDR3 totals 14 residues. V lost 0 bases and J lost 8, with 14 bases in between. The V gene's germline CDR1 is GTSNPN and CDR2 SVGIG (reference sequence). The CDR3 reads CAWSVQAGAHEQFF. The DNA for the CDR3 is TGTGCCTGGAGTGTACAGGCAGGGGCTCATGAGCAGTTCTTC.

This clonotype was observed at least ten times. This chain uses TRBV28 with TRBJ1-5; 7 positions agree with TRBD1. J was trimmed by 6 bases and V by 7 bases; bases with no gene match: 3. CDR3 length equals 12 residues. Germline V CDR1 and CDR2: MDHEN, SYDVKM. The CDR3 region is CASNDRAQPQHF. For the CDR3, the DNA is TGTGCCAGCAATGACAGGGCTCAGCCCCAGCATTTT.

This clonotype occurred many times. CDR3 nucleotide sequence: TGCGCCAGCAGCCTGGAAGCTAGCGGAAGCTCCTACGAGCAGTACTTC. Amino acid sequence: CASSLEASGSSYEQYF. The J gene is TRBJ2-7, the V gene TRBV5-1; the match to TRBD2 covers 7 bases. Per the germline V gene, CDR1 is SGHRS and CDR2 is YFSETQ. Trimming removed 4 bases from V and 0 bases from J; junction bases left unmatched: 10. The CDR3 loop spans 16 amino acids.

At least ten counts were recorded for this clonotype. This chain joins TRBV12-3 or TRBV12-4 and TRBJ2-4; D unresolved. Trimming cost V 6 bases and J 4 bases, with 25 bases left between them. There are 18 residues in the CDR3. As DNA, the CDR3 is TGTGCCAGCAGCCAGAAACGGACCAATAACCCAGAGAAAAACATTCAGTACTTC. This translates into CASSQKRTNNPEKNIQYF.

This clonotype has at least ten counts. This chain joins TRBV6-1 and TRBJ2-4; possible D gene TRBD1, 6 bases. Trimming pared 7 bases from V and 0 bases from J, leaving 10 bases between. The CDR3 loop spans 14 amino acids. Germline loops: CDR1 MNHNS, CDR2 SASEGT. CDR3 nucleotide sequence: TGTGCCAGCATGTGGACAGTAGCCAAAAACATTCAGTACTTC. It is translated as CASMWTVAKNIQYF.

This clonotype was seen repeatedly, ten times or more. The chain links TRBV6-5 to TRBJ2-7; the D is unclear. The CDR3 sequence is 15 residues long. V lost 2 bases and J lost 0, with 11 bases in between. Germline V gene data show CDR1 as MNHEY and CDR2 as SVGAGI. CDR3 residues: CASSYHQTFSYEQYF. The DNA for the CDR3 is TGTGCCAGCAGTTACCATCAAACCTTCTCCTACGAGCAGTACTTC.

This clonotype was observed at least ten times. This chain connects TRBV10-3 to TRBJ1-2; D remains unclear. CDR3 length: 14 amino acids. V was trimmed by 2 bases and J by 0 bases, leaving 7 bases between them. In germline, CDR1 is ENHRY, CDR2 SYGVKD. The CDR3 nucleotides are TGTGCCATCAGTGAGGAGTTAACTAACTATGGCTACACCTTC. It yields the protein CAISEELTNYGYTF.

The chain uses TRBV20-1 and TRBJ2-7; D call uncertain. Germline V gene lookup returns CDR1 DFQATT and CDR2 SNEGSKA (reference sequence). There are 14 residues in the CDR3. V was clipped by 0 bases and J by 0 bases, with 9 bases between them. CDR3 DNA: TGCAGTGCTAGAGACCCACGCAGCTCCTACGAGCAGTACTTC. As protein: CSARDPRSSYEQYF.

The genes are TRBV7-2 and TRBJ1-3, with D perhaps TRBD1 (6 bases). The CDR3 loop spans 13 amino acids. The V gene lost 8 bases and the J gene lost 1 base, with 9 bases spanning the gap. Germline V lookup: CDR1 SGHTA, CDR2 FQGNSA. CDR3 DNA sequence: TGTGCCAGCGGGACACCGTCTGGAAACACCATATATTTT. It is translated as CASGTPSGNTIYF.

The V gene is TRBV6-1, the J gene TRBJ1-2, with D possibly TRBD1 on 5 matching bases. V was shortened by 6 bases and J by 7 bases, with 21 bases between the two germline ends. Germline CDR1 and CDR2: MNHNS and SASEGT. CDR3 size: 15 residues. The CDR3 loop is CASRARGNWESGYTF. The CDR3 DNA is TGTGCCAGCAGGGCAAGGGGCAACTGGGAATCTGGCTACACCTTC.

V is TRBV12-5 and J is TRBJ2-5, with 11 bases lining up with TRBD1. CDR1 LGHNT and CDR2 FRNRAP come from the germline V gene. The J segment lost 4 bases and the V segment lost 4 bases, leaving 2 bases of the junction unmatched. CDR3 length: 14 amino acids. CDR3 sequence: CASGSGTGGETQYF. CDR3 bases: TGTGCTAGTGGTTCCGGGACAGGGGGAGAGACCCAGTACTTC. The full variable domain, completed using reference TRBV12-5 and TRBJ2-5, is DARVTQTPRHKVTEMGQEVTMRCQPILGHNTVFWYRQTMMQGLELLAYFRNRAPLDDSGMPKDRFSAEMPDATLATLKIQPSEPRDSAVYFCASGSGTGGETQYFGPGTRLLVL.

The chain couples TRBV29-1 to TRBJ2-2, with D maybe TRBD2 (7 bases). CDR1 is SQVTM, CDR2 ANQGSEA, per germline. The CDR3 is 14 amino acids. The CDR3 DNA sequence: TGCATCGCCCCAAGGGGGGGGACGGCCGGGGAGCTGTTTTTT. As protein: CIAPRGGTAGELFF.

This chain joins TRBV30 and TRBJ1-5; D gene unclear. V was pared by 1 base and J by 1 base, with 2 bases between. CDR3 length equals 12 residues. Germline values: CDR1 GTSNPN, CDR2 SVGIG (reference sequence). CDR3 in amino acids: CAWSDSNQPQHF. The CDR3 DNA reads TGTGCCTGGAGTGACAGCAATCAGCCCCAGCATTTT.